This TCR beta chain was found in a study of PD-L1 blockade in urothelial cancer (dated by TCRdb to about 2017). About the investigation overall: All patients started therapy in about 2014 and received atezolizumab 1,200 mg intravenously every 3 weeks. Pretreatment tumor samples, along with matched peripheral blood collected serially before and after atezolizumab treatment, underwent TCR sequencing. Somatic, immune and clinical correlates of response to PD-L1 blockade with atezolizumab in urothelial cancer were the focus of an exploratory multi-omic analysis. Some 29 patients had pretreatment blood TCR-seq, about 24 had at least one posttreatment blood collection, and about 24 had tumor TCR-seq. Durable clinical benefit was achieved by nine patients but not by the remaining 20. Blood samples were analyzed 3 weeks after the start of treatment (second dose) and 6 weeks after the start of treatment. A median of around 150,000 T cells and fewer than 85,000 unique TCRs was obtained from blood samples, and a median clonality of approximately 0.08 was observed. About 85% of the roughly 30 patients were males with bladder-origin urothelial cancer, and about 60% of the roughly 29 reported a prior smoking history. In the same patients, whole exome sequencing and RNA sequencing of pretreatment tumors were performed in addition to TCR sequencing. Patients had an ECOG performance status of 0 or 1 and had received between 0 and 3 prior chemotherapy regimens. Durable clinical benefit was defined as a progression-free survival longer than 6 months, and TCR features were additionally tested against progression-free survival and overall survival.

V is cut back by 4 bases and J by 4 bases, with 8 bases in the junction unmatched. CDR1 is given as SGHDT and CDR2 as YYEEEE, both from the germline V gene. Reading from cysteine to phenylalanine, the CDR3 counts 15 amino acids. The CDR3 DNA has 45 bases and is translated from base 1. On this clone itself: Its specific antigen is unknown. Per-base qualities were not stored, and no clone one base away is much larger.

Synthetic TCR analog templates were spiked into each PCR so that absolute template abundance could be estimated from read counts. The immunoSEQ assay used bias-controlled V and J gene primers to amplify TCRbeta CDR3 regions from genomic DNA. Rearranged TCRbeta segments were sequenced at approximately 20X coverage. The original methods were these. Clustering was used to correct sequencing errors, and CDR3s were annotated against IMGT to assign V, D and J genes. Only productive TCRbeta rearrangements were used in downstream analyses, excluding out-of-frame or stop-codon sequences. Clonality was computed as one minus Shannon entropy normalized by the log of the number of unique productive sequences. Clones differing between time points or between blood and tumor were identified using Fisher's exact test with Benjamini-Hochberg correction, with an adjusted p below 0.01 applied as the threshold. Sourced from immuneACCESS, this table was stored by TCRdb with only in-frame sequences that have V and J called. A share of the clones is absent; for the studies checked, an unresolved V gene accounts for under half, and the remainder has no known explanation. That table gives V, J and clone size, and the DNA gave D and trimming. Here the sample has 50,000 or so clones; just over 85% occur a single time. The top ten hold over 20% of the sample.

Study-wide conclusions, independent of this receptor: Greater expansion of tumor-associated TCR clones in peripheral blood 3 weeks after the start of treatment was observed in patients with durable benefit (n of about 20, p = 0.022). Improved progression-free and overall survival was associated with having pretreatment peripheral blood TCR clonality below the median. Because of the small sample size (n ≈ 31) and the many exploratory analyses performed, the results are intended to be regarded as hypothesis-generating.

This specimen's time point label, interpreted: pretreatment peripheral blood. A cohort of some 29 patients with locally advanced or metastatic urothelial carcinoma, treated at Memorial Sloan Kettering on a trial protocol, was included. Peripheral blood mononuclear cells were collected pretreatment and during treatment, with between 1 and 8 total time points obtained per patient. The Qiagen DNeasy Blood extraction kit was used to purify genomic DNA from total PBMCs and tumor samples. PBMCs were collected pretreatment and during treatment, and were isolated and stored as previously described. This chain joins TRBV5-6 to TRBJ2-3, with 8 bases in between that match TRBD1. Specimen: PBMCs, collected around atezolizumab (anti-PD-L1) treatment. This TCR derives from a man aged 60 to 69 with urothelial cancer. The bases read TGTGCCAGCAGCCTCGCAGGGGGCCTGCCAGATACGCAGTATTTT. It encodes CASSLAGGLPDTQYF.